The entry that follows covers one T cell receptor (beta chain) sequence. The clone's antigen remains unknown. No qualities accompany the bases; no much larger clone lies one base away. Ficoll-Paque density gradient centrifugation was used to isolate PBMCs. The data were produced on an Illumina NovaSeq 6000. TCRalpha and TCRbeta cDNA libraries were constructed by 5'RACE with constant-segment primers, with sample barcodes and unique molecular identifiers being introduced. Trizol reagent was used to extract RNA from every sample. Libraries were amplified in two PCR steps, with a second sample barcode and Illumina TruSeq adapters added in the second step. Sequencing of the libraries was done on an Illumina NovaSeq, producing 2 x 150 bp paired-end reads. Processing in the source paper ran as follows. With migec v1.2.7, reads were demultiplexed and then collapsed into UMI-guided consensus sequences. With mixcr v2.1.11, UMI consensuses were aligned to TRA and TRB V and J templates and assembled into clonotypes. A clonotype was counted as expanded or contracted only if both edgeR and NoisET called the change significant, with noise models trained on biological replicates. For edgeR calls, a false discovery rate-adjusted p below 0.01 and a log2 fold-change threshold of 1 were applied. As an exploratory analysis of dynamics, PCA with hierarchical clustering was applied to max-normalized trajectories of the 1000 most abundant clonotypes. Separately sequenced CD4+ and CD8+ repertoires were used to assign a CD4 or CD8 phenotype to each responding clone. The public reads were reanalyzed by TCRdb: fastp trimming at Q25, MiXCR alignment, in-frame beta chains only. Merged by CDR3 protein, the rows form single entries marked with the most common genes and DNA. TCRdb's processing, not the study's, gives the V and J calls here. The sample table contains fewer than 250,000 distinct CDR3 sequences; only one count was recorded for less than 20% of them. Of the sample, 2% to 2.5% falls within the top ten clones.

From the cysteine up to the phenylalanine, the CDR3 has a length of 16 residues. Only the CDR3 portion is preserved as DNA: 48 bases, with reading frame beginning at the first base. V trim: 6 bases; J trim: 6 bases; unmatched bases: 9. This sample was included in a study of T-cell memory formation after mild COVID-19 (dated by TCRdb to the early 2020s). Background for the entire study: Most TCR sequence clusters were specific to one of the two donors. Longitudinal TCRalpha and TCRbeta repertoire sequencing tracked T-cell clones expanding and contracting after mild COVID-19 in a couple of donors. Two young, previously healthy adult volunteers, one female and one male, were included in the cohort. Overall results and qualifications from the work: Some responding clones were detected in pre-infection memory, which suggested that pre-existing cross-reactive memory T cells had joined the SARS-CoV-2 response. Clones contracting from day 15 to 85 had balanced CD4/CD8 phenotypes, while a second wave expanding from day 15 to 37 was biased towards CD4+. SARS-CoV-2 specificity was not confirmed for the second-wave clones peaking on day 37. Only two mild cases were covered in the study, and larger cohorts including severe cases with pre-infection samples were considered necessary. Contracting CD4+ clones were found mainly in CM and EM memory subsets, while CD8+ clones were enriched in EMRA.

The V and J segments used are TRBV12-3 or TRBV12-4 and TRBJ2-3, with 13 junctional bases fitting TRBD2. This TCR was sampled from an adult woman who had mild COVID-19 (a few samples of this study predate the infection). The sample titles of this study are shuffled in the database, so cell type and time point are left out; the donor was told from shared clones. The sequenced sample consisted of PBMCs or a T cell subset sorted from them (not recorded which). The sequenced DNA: TGTGCCAGCAGCTCCCGGACTAGCGGGAGTAAGGATACGCAGTATTTT. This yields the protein CASSSRTSGSKDTQYF.